This TCR beta chain is from a study of blood T cell repertoires in COVID-19 (dated by TCRdb to 2018 to 2021). Describing the broader study: Samples from collaborators originated in the United States, Italy and Spain and spanned both the acute and convalescent phases of COVID-19. The samples were drawn from two sources: the first 160 participants of the ongoing ImmuneRACE study, and over 950 subjects contributed by 6 global collaborators. The repertoires were released in a freely available public database meant as a resource for research on the immune response to SARS-CoV-2. Where available, HLA class I and class II types were obtained from metadata supplied by the sample provider rather than from assay-based typing. The dataset comprised deeply sampled blood TCRbeta repertoires from subjects exposed to, actively infected with, or recovered from COVID-19. The material from the prospective study consisted of cDNA or gDNA derived from T cells, B-cell-depleted T cells, or PBMCs. The sample metadata nearly always contained a de-identified subject ID, COVID-19 status, age in years and sex.

V is pared back by 4 bases and J by 6 bases, with 13 bases lying between the germline termini. The CDR3 has 14 amino acids, counting the end cysteine and phenylalanine. Only the CDR3 DNA is retained, 42 bases long and in frame from the first base. The germline V gene provides CDR1 SNHLY and CDR2 FYNNEI. A word on this clone: What antigen it recognizes has not been identified. Per-base quality was not reported, and no clone a single base away is much larger than it.

Study-wide findings and limitations: The amount of clinical and demographic metadata varied by source and participant and was provided uncurated.

Another Seattle source contributed samples from volunteer blood donors who had recovered from COVID-19. Each collaborating institution followed its own protocols to collect whole blood in K2EDTA tubes. For TCRbeta analysis, collaborator samples were shipped as frozen whole blood, as isolated PBMCs, or as DNA extracted from either sample type. TCRbeta CDR3 regions were amplified from genomic DNA using the immunoSEQ Assay, a bias-controlled multiplex PCR. The paper's processing steps were these. Nucleated cell counts per sample were estimated from amplification of reference gene primers within the assay. Sequence reads were collapsed and filtered to measure the absolute abundance of every unique TCRbeta CDR3 rearrangement. For each sample, productive Simpson clonality was calculated by taking the square root of Simpson's diversity index across productive rearrangements. The source is immuneACCESS, and TCRdb retained only in-frame sequences with V and J called. Part of the clones is not carried over; for the studies checked, unresolved V genes explain less than half of this, and the remainder is unexplained. Clone size and V and J calls were adopted from that table, with D and trimming inferred from the DNA. The sample table holds 310,000 or so clones, of which 87% were seen once. The ten largest clones represent 2.2% of the sample.

Recombination joined TRBV2 with TRBJ1-5; no D gene call is confident. Sequencing input: peripheral blood. The TCR comes from a woman between 50 and 59 years old who had recovered from COVID-19. The sequence in DNA is TGTGCCAGCAGTGGGGCCCTTCTGGGTCAGCCCCAGCATTTT. This translates into CASSGALLGQPQHF.